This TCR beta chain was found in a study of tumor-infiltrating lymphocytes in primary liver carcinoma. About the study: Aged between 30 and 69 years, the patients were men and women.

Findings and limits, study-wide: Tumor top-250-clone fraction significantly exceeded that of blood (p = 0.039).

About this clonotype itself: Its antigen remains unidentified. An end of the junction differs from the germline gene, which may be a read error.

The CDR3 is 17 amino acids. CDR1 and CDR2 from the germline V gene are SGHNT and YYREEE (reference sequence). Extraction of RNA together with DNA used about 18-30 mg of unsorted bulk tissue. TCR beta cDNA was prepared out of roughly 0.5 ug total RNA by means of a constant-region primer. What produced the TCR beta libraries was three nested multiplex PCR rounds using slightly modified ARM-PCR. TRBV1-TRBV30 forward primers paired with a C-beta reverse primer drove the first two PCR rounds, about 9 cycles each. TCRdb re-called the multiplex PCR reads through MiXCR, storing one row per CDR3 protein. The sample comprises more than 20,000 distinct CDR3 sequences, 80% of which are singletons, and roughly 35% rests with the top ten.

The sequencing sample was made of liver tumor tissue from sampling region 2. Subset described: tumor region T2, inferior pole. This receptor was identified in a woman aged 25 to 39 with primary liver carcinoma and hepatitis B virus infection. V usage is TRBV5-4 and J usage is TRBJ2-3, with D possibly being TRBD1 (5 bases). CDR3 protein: CDSSVDGHPPPTDTQYF. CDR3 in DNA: TGTGACAGCAGTGTGGACGGACACCCTCCACCCACAGATACGCAGTATTTT. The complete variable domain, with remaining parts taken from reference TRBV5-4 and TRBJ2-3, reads ETGVTQSPTHLIKTRGQQVTLRCSSQSGHNTVSWYQQALGQGPQFIFQYYREEENGRGNFPPRFSGLQFPNYSSELNVNALELDDSALYLCDSSVDGHPPPTDTQYFGPGTRLTVL.